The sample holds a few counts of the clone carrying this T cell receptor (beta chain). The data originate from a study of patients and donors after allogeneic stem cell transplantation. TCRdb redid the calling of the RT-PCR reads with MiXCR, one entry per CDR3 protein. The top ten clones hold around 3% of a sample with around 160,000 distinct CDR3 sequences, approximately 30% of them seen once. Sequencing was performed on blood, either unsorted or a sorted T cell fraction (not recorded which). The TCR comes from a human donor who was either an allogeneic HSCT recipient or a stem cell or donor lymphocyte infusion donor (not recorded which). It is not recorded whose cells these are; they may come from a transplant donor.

CDR3 protein: CASGPPRKTGSSYEQYF. DNA of the CDR3: TGTGCTAGTGGCCCCCCCCGCAAGACAGGAAGCTCCTACGAGCAGTACTTC. V and J are TRBV12-5 and TRBJ2-7, with D perhaps TRBD1 (6 bases). The CDR3 length is 17 residues. Germline assignment: CDR1 LGHNT and CDR2 FRNRAP. With 6 bases removed from V and 0 bases from J, the gap between germline ends came to 21 bases.